This record looks at one TCR beta chain sequence and its context. CDR1 is SEHNR and CDR2 is FQNEAQ in the germline V gene (reference sequence). This CDR3 is built from 17 residues. V shed 5 bases and J 9 bases; nucleotides not matched to a gene: 18. Method: immunoSEQ multiplex PCR; TCRdb's copy keeps in-frame clones and lacks some. The sample shows some 140,000 clones, about 95% of them seen only once. These data originate in a study of T cell changes during pregnancy in multiple sclerosis. The chain uses TRBV7-9 and TRBJ2-1, with 8 bases fitting TRBD2. This receptor was identified in a female donor with multiple sclerosis, enrolled in a pregnancy study. The sequenced sample was peripheral blood, obtained after pregnancy. The CDR3 coding sequence is TGTGCCAGCAGCCCTTGGGCTCATAGCGGGACTACACGTGAGCAGTTCTTC. Encoded protein: CASSPWAHSGTTREQFF.